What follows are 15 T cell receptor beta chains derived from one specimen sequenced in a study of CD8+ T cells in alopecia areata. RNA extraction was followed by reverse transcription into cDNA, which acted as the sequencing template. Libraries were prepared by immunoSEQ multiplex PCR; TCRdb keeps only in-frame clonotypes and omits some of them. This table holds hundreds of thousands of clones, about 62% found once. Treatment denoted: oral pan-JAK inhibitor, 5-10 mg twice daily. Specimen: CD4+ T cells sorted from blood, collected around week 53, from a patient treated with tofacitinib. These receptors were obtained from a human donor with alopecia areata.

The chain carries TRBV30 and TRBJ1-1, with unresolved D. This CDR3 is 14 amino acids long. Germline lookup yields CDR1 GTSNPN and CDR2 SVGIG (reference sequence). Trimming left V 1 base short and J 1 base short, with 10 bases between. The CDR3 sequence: CAWSDRSQNTEAFF. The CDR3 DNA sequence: TGTGCCTGGAGTGATCGGTCACAGAACACTGAAGCTTTCTTT. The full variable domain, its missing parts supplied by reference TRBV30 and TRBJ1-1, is SQTIHQWPATLVQPVGSPLSLECTVEGTSNPNLYWYRQAAGRGLQLLFYSVGIGQISSEVPQNLSASRPQDRQFILSSKKLLLSDSGFYLCAWSDRSQNTEAFFGQGTRLTVV.

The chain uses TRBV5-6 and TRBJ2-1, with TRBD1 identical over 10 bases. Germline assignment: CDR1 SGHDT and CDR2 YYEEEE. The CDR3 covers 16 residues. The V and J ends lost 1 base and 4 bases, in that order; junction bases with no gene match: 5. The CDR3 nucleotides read TGTGCCAGCAGCTTGAGGCGGACAGGGGGATACAATGAGCAGTTCTTC. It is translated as CASSLRRTGGYNEQFF.

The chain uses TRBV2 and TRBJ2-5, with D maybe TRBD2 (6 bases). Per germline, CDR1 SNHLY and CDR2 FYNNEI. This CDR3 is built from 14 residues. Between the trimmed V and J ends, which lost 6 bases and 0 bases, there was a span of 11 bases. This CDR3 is CASRSGTYQETQYF. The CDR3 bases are TGTGCCAGCAGGTCCGGGACTTACCAAGAGACCCAGTACTTC. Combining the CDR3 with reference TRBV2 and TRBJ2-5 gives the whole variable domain EPEVTQTPSHQVTQMGQEVILRCVPISNHLYFYWYRQILGQKVEFLVSFYNNEISEKSEIFDDQFSVERPDGSNFTLKIRSTKLEDSAMYFCASRSGTYQETQYFGPGTRLLVL.

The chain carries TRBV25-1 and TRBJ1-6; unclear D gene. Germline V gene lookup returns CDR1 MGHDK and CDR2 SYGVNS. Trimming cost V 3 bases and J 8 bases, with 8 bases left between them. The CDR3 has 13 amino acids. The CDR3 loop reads CASSEVVDSPLHF. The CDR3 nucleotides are TGTGCCAGCAGTGAGGTTGTGGATTCACCCCTCCACTTT.

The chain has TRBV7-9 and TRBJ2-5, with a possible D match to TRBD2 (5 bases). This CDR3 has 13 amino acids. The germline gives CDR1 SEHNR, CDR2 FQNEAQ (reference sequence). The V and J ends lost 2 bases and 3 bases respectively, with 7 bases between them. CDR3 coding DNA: TGTGCCAGCAGCTTACTCGGGGAAGAGACCCAGTACTTC. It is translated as CASSLLGEETQYF.

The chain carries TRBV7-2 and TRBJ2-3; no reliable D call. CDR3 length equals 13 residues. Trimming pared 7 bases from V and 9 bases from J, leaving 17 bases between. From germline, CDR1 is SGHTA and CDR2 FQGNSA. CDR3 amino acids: CASTHGSPVTQYF. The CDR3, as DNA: TGTGCCAGCACCCATGGAAGTCCCGTGACGCAGTATTTT.

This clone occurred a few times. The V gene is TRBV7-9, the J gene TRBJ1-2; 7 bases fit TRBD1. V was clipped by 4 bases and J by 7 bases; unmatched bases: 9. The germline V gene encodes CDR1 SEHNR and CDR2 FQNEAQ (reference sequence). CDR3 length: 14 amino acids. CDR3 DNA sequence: TGTGCCAGCAGCTCGCTGACAGGGATAGGTGGCTACACCTTC. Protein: CASSSLTGIGGYTF.

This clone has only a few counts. The CDR3 DNA sequence: TGTGCCAGCCGCCTACCAGGGGGCGGAAACACCATATATTTT. It is translated as CASRLPGGGNTIYF. This sequence joins TRBV7-9 and TRBJ1-3; TRBD1 aligns across 8 bases. Germline CDR1 reads SEHNR; CDR2 reads FQNEAQ (reference sequence). V was pared by 8 bases and J by 4 bases, with 7 bases of the junction left unmatched. CDR3 length: 14 residues.

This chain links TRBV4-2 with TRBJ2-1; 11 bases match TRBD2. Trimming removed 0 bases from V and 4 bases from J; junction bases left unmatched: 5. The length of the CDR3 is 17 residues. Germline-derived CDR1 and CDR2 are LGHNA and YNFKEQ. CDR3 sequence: CASSQDPSGGRYNEQFF. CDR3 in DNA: TGTGCCAGCAGCCAAGACCCTAGCGGGGGGAGGTACAATGAGCAGTTCTTC.

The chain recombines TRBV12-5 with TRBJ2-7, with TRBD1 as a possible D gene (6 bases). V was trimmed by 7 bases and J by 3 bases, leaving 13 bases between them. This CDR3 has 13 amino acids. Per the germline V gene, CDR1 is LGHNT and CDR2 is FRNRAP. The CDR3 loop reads CASAATGNYEQYF. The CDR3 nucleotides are TGTGCTAGTGCCGCCACAGGGAACTACGAGCAGTACTTC. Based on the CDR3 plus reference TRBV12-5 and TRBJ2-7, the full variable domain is DARVTQTPRHKVTEMGQEVTMRCQPILGHNTVFWYRQTMMQGLELLAYFRNRAPLDDSGMPKDRFSAEMPDATLATLKIQPSEPRDSAVYFCASAATGNYEQYFGPGTRLTVT.

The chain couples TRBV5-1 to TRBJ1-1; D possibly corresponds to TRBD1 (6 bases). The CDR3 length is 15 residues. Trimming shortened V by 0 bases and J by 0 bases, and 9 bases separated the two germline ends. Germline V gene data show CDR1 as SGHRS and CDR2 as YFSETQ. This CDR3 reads CASSLGGQLNTEAFF. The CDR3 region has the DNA TGCGCCAGCAGCTTGGGTGGACAGCTGAACACTGAAGCTTTCTTT.

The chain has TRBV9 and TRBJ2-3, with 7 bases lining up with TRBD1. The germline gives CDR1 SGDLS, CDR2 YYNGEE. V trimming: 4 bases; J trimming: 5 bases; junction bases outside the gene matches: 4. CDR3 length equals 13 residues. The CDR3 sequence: CASSLGGQDTQYF. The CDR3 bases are TGTGCCAGCAGCCTAGGGGGCCAAGATACGCAGTATTTT.

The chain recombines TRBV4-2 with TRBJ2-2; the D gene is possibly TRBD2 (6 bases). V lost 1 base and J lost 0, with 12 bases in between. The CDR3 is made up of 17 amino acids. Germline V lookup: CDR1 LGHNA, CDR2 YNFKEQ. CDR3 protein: CASSQGAGPPNTGELFF. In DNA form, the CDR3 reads TGTGCCAGCAGCCAAGGGGCGGGACCCCCGAACACCGGGGAGCTGTTTTTT.

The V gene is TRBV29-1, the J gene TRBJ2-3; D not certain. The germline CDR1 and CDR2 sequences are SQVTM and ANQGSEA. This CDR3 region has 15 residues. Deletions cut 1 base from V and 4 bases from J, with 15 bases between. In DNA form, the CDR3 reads TGCAGCGTTGAAGCAAGGCAGACCCCAGCAGATACGCAGTATTTT. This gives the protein CSVEARQTPADTQYF.

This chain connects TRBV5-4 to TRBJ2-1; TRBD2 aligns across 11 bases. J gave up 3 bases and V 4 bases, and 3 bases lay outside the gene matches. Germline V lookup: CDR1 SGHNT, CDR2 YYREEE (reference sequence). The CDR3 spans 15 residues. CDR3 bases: TGTGCCAGCAGCGCGGGGACTAGCGGCTACAATGAGCAGTTCTTC. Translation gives CASSAGTSGYNEQFF.